This T cell receptor beta chain is from a study of blood T cell repertoires in COVID-19. Across the study: The samples span acute and convalescent COVID-19 from the United States, Italy and Spain. From T cells, B-cell-depleted T cells, or PBMCs came the material, which was cDNA or gDNA.

This clone was recorded once. The CDR3 is 13 residues long. The ends were cut back, 6 bases at V and 3 bases at J, with 11 bases in the middle. CDR1 and CDR2 (germline): MNHEY, SVGAGI. Generated by immunoSEQ multiplex PCR, the TCRdb table keeps only in-frame clones and is missing some. This sample carries around 140,000 clones, more than 75% of them seen once, and the ten largest clones take roughly 37%. The TCR originated in a man in his fifties or sixties who had recovered from COVID-19. The sequenced sample was peripheral blood. The V gene is TRBV6-5, the J gene TRBJ2-5; perhaps TRBD1 as D (5 bases). The CDR3 DNA reads as TGTGCCAGCAGCCGACAGACGGAAGAGACCCAGTACTTC. Translating gives CASSRQTEETQYF.